The following is a TCR beta chain sequence with its context. Germline-derived CDR1 and CDR2 are SGDLS and YYNGEE. CDR3 length equals 15 residues. The V end lost 3 bases, the J end lost 5 bases, and 17 bases lay between the germline ends. The data belong to a study of blood T cell repertoires in COVID-19. Study context: Acute and convalescent COVID-19 samples came from the United States, Italy and Spain. PBMCs, B-cell-depleted T cells, or T cells were the source of the cDNA or gDNA that made up the material.

Under the authors' procedure: Nucleated cell counts were estimated from reference gene primer amplification. The protocol was immunoSEQ multiplex PCR, while the TCRdb copy is restricted to in-frame clones and leaves out a portion. V and J calls plus clone size are reproduced from that table; the DNA served to infer D and trimming. The table includes about 380,000 clones, less than 85% detected once. Sequencing was done on a sample of peripheral blood. This sequence joins TRBV9 and TRBJ2-5, with D perhaps TRBD1 (5 bases). This TCR was sampled from a woman aged 18-29 years with acute or convalescent COVID-19. Here the CDR3 reads CASSGTSSRSETQYF. The DNA for the CDR3 is TGTGCCAGCAGCGGGACATCTTCGAGGTCGGAGACCCAGTACTTC.